This T cell receptor beta chain was sequenced for a study of control samples from healthy donors and cancer patients. The data were produced by immunoSEQ multiplex PCR, yet TCRdb's version contains in-frame clones alone and is incomplete. The profile shows nearly 55,000 clones, almost 96% of them singletons. The trim removed 4 bases at V and 6 bases at J, leaving 14 bases unmatched. Germline-derived CDR1 and CDR2 are MNHNS and SASEGT. This CDR3 has 17 residues. This TCR was recovered from a woman aged 25 to 39 in good health. The chain combines TRBV6-1 with TRBJ2-3; the match to TRBD1 covers 9 bases. The source material was blood. This CDR3 is CASSGPPSGTGLDTQYF. The CDR3 DNA follows: TGTGCCAGCAGTGGACCACCCTCCGGGACAGGGTTGGATACGCAGTATTTT.